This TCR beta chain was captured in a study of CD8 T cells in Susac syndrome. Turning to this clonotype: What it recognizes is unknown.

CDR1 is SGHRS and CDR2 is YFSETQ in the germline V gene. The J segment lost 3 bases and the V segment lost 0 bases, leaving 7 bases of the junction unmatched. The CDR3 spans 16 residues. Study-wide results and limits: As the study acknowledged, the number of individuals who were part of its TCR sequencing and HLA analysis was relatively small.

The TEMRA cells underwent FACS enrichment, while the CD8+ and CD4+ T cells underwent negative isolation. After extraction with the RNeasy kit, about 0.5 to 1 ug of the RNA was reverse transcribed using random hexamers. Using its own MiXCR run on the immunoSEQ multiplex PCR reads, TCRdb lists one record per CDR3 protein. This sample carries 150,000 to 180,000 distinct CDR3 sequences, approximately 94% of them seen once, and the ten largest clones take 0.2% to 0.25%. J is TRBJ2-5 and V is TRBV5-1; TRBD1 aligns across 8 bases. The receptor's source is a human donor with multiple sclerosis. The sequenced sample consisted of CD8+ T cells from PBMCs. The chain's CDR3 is CASSLVDRDPEETQYF. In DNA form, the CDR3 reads TGCGCCAGCAGCTTGGTGGACAGGGACCCGGAAGAGACCCAGTACTTC. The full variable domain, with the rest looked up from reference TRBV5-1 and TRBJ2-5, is KAGVTQTPRYLIKTRGQQVTLSCSPISGHRSVSWYQQTPGQGLQFLFEYFSETQRNKGNFPGRFSGRQFSNSRSEMNVSTLELGDSALYLCASSLVDRDPEETQYFGPGTRLLVL.